This T cell receptor (beta chain) comes out of a study of T-cell reconstitution after alpha-beta-depleted transplantation in children. Germline V CDR1 and CDR2: MNHEY, SVGAGI. This CDR3 has 14 residues. The ends lost 2 bases at V and 2 bases at J; junction bases unmatched: 0. This sample's TCRbeta library carried unique molecular identifier barcodes. TCRdb re-called the PCR reads with MiXCR, one entry per CDR3 protein. Of around 250,000 distinct CDR3 sequences detected, roughly 8.2% appear once; the ten largest clones hold 5% to 8%. At least ten counts were recorded for this clonotype. Sequenced material: PBMCs, mostly from graft donor cells, taken 180 days after TCRalphabeta/CD19-depleted stem cell transplant. The chain employs TRBV6-5 and TRBJ1-2; 9 bases align to TRBD1. This clonotype was obtained from a male patient aged 5 to 17 who had a stem cell transplant for acute lymphoblastic leukemia, so the T cells may come from the graft donor. CDR3 sequence (DNA): TGTGCCAGCAGTTACGGGACAGGGAACTATGGCTACACCTTC. This gives the protein CASSYGTGNYGYTF.